This T cell receptor beta chain is from a study of blood T cell repertoires in COVID-19. The wider study: T cells, B-cell-depleted T cells, or PBMCs supplied cDNA or gDNA.

CDR1 is MNHEY, CDR2 SVGAGI, per germline. CDR3 size: 15 residues. The V segment lost 6 bases and the J segment 7 bases; nucleotides outside the gene matches: 10. Data came from immunoSEQ multiplex PCR; TCRdb stores just in-frame clones and leaves some out. The sample lists some 270,000 clones, 70% to 90% seen once, with roughly 11% in the top ten. The clonotype comes from a woman in her 70s with acute or convalescent COVID-19. This sequence joins TRBV6-5 and TRBJ1-5; 9 bases agree with TRBD1. Sequenced: peripheral blood. CDR3 sequence reads: CASRRTGGRGQPQHF. The CDR3 coding sequence is TGTGCCAGCAGACGTACAGGGGGCAGGGGACAGCCCCAGCATTTT.